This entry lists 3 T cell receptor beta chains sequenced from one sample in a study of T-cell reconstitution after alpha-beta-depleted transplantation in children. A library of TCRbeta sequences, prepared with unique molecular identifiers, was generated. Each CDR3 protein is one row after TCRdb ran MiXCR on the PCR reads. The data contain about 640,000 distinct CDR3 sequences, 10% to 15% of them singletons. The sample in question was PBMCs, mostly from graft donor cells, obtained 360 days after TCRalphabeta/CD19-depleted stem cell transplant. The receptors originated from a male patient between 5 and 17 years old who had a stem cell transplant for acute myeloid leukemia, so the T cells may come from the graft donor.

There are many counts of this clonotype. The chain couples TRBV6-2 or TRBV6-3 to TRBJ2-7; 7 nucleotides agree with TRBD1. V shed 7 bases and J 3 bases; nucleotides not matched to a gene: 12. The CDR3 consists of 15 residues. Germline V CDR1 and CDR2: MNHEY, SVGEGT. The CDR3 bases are TGTGCCAGCAAGGTAATCCGGGACAGCTACTACGAGCAGTACTTC. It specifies CASKVIRDSYYEQYF.

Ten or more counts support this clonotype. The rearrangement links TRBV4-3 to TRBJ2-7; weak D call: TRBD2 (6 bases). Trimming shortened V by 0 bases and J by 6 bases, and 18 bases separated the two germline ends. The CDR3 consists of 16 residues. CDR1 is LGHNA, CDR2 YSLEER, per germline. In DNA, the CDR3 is TGCGCCAGCAGCCAAGATGAGCCCGGTAGGGACTCCGAGCAGTACTTC. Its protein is CASSQDEPGRDSEQYF.

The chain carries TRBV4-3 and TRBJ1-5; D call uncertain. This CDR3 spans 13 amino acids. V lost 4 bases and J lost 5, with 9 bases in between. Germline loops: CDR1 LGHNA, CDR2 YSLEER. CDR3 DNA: TGCGCCAGCAGCCTAATAATGGATCAGCCCCAGCATTTT. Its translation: CASSLIMDQPQHF.